The 25 T cell receptor beta chains in this list originate from one sample, sequenced in a study of T-cell memory formation after mild COVID-19. Each CDR3 protein is one row after TCRdb ran MiXCR on the 5' RACE reads. Of 250,000 to 300,000 distinct CDR3 sequences listed, roughly 18% are singletons. Sequencing was carried out using PBMCs or a T cell subset sorted from them (not recorded which). These receptors all come from a man aged 18 to 30 who had mild COVID-19 (a few samples of this study predate the infection). Cell type and time point are not known.

The rearrangement links TRBV27 to TRBJ1-1; 9 positions agree with TRBD1. The CDR3 extends over 16 amino acids. CDR1 is MNHEY, CDR2 SMNVEV, per germline (reference sequence). V lost 3 bases, J lost 5 bases, and 10 bases stayed unmatched. The CDR3 nucleotides read TGTGCCAGCAGTTTCCGCCCGGGGACAGGGAGGACTGAAGCTTTCTTT. Encoded protein: CASSFRPGTGRTEAFF.

This clonotype was picked up many times. The V and J genes are TRBV12-3 or TRBV12-4 and TRBJ1-2, with D perhaps matching TRBD1 (5 bases). Trimming shortened V by 2 bases and J by 6 bases, and 10 bases separated the two germline ends. The CDR3 has 13 amino acids. The CDR3 reads CASSLRQWNGYTF. The CDR3 DNA follows: TGTGCCAGCAGTTTACGACAGTGGAATGGCTACACCTTC.

Only a few counts were recorded for this clonotype. The rearrangement links TRBV6-2 or TRBV6-3 to TRBJ2-7; 8 positions match TRBD1. Germline CDR1 MNHEY, CDR2 SVGEGT. With V trimmed by 10 bases and J by 2 bases, 7 bases remained unmatched. This CDR3 comprises 13 residues. The CDR3 DNA sequence: TGTGCCATCTCCGGACAGGGTCCCTACGAGCAGTACTTC. It translates to CAISGQGPYEQYF.

Only a few counts were recorded for this clonotype. The V and J genes are TRBV28 and TRBJ2-1, with unresolved D. The CDR3 runs 15 residues. Germline V gives CDR1 MDHEN, CDR2 SYDVKM. V lost 2 bases and J lost 12, with 20 bases in between. The CDR3, as DNA: TGTGCCAGCAGTTTACCCAGTCGCGCTTCAGGTGCGCAGTTCTTC. This gives the protein CASSLPSRASGAQFF.

This chain connects TRBV5-1 to TRBJ1-2; no firm D call. Trimming took 1 base from V and 7 from J, leaving 11 bases between them. This CDR3 is 13 amino acids long. Germline V gene lookup returns CDR1 SGHRS and CDR2 YFSETQ. The CDR3 DNA is TGCGCCAGCAGCTTGTCGGGGAGAAGTGGCTACACCTTC. Protein sequence: CASSLSGRSGYTF.

The rearrangement links TRBV5-6 to TRBJ2-2; TRBD1 aligns across 7 bases. The germline V gene encodes CDR1 SGHDT and CDR2 YYEEEE. Trimming at V came to 5 bases and at J to 4 bases, leaving 8 bases not matched to a gene. This CDR3 is 15 amino acids long. CDR3 loop: CASRPPGQPTGELFF. The CDR3 DNA reads TGTGCCAGCAGGCCCCCGGGACAGCCCACCGGGGAGCTGTTTTTT.

The chain links TRBV9 to TRBJ2-3, with 11 bases fitting TRBD2. CDR1 SGDLS and CDR2 YYNGEE come from the germline V gene. The CDR3 is 15 amino acids. J gave up 4 bases and V 3 bases, and 4 bases lay outside the gene matches. The CDR3 is CASSELAGVADTQYF. In nucleotides, the CDR3 is TGTGCCAGCAGCGAACTAGCGGGGGTGGCAGATACGCAGTATTTT.

This clonotype turned up a few times. Compared with germline, one end of the junction differs, possibly owing to a read error. The chain recombines TRBV6-5 with TRBJ2-3; a weak D match, TRBD2 (6 bases). Germline-derived CDR1 and CDR2 are MNHEY and SVGAGI. The CDR3 runs to 9 residues. CDR3 region: CACGTPLIF. For the CDR3, the DNA is TGTGCCTGCGGGACTCCTCTAATTTTT.

This clonotype was observed a few times. The V gene is TRBV11-3, the J gene TRBJ2-2, with D unresolved. The CDR3 runs to 15 residues. Germline CDR1 reads SGHNT; CDR2 reads YENEEA. V dropped 6 bases and J dropped 2 bases, with 13 bases sitting between them. The CDR3 loop reads CASRMGQPNTGELFF. The CDR3 DNA sequence: TGTGCCAGCAGGATGGGCCAGCCAAACACCGGGGAGCTGTTTTTT.

This clonotype appeared a few times. This chain uses TRBV4-1 with TRBJ2-4; D is possibly TRBD1 (6 bases). The germline CDR1 and CDR2 sequences are MGHRA and YSYEKL. Between the trimmed V and J ends, which lost 0 bases and 3 bases, there was a span of 18 bases. The length of the CDR3 is 18 residues. CDR3 sequence (DNA): TGCGCCAGCAGCCAAGATGATCCAGGGGCGTCGGGCAAAAACATTCAGTACTTC. Protein: CASSQDDPGASGKNIQYF.

A few counts support this clonotype. The V and J genes are TRBV7-8 and TRBJ2-1, with D perhaps TRBD1 or TRBD2 (7 bases each). CDR1 is SGHVS, CDR2 FQNEAQ, per germline. CDR3 length equals 15 residues. The ends were cut back, 1 base at V and 6 bases at J, with 13 bases in the middle. The CDR3 DNA reads TGTGCCAGCAGCTTAGGCGCCAGGGGGGGCAATGAGCAGTTCTTC. It is translated as CASSLGARGGNEQFF.

This sequence joins TRBV20-1 and TRBJ2-3; the D gene is possibly TRBD2 (5 bases). Trimming took off 6 bases at V and 2 bases at J, with 15 bases between the two ends. CDR3 length: 14 residues. Germline CDR1 is DFQATT and CDR2 is SNEGSKA (reference sequence). CDR3 nucleotides: TGCAGTGCCGCGGACTCGAGAATCACAGATACGCAGTATTTT. It is translated as CSAADSRITDTQYF.

This clonotype occurred a few times. J is TRBJ2-3 and V is TRBV4-2; 9 nucleotides agree with TRBD2. Trimming cost V 2 bases and J 5 bases; bases outside gene matches: 5. This CDR3 has 15 residues. Germline loops: CDR1 LGHNA, CDR2 YNFKEQ. As DNA, the CDR3 is TGTGCCAGCAGCCAACGGCGGGGGGGCCAAGATACGCAGTATTTT. It encodes CASSQRRGGQDTQYF.

The genes are TRBV25-1 and TRBJ2-7; weak D call: TRBD1 (6 bases). CDR1 is MGHDK, CDR2 SYGVNS, per germline. The CDR3 is 14 amino acids. Trimming removed 4 bases at V and 3 bases at J, with 13 bases between. CDR3: CASSGQEQGYEQYF. Here the CDR3 DNA reads TGTGCCAGCAGTGGCCAAGAACAGGGCTACGAGCAGTACTTC.

This clonotype was counted between two and nine times. The chain couples TRBV2 to TRBJ1-1; 10 positions agree with TRBD1. V lost 1 base to trimming and J lost 10 bases; unmatched junction nucleotides: 9. CDR1 and CDR2 from the germline V gene are SNHLY and FYNNEI. The CDR3 extends over 15 amino acids. CDR3 sequence: CASSEGWTGGGIAFF. In DNA form, the CDR3 reads TGTGCCAGCAGTGAAGGGTGGACAGGGGGGGGGATAGCTTTCTTT.

This clonotype has a handful of counts. V is TRBV5-6 and J is TRBJ2-7, with 8 bases lining up with TRBD1. The CDR3 contains 15 residues. The junction had 5 bases not matched to a gene; V was cut back by 2 bases and J by 1 base. The V gene's germline CDR1 is SGHDT and CDR2 YYEEEE. In DNA, the CDR3 is TGTGCCAGCAGCTTCTGGGGACAGGCTTCCTACGAGCAGTACGTC. Translation gives CASSFWGQASYEQYV.

The chain couples TRBV28 to TRBJ2-7; TRBD1 or TRBD2 may be the D gene (5 bases each). Germline V gene lookup returns CDR1 MDHEN and CDR2 SYDVKM. V was trimmed by 1 base and J by 6 bases, leaving 13 bases between them. This CDR3 is built from 14 residues. Here the CDR3 DNA reads TGTGCCAGCAGTTTATCCGGGGCGGGCTTCGAGCAGTACGTC. Protein sequence: CASSLSGAGFEQYV.

A few counts support this clonotype. This chain connects TRBV7-9 to TRBJ2-5, with TRBD2 as a possible D gene (6 bases). CDR1 is SEHNR, CDR2 FQNEAQ, per germline (reference sequence). The CDR3 is made up of 15 amino acids. V gave up 2 bases and J gave up 0 bases, with 10 bases separating them. DNA for the CDR3: TGTGCCAGCAGCTTACTAGGAGGGAACCAAGAGACCCAGTACTTC. This codes for CASSLLGGNQETQYF.

This clonotype appeared many times. The chain is built from TRBV7-9 and TRBJ2-3; D is unresolved. V shed 3 bases and J shed 3 bases, with 10 bases lying between them. Germline-derived CDR1 and CDR2 are SEHNR and FQNEAQ (reference sequence). The CDR3 is 14 amino acids. CDR3 sequence: CASSFGPATDTQYF. DNA for the CDR3: TGTGCCAGCAGCTTTGGACCTGCGACAGATACGCAGTATTTT.

This clonotype appeared many times. This chain links TRBV2 with TRBJ2-7; possible D gene TRBD1, 6 bases. V lost 6 bases and J lost 4, with 10 bases in between. This CDR3 is built from 12 residues. Germline CDR1 is SNHLY and CDR2 is FYNNEI. Written as DNA, the CDR3 is TGTGCCAGCAGCCAACAGGGTTACGAGCAGTACTTC. Protein sequence: CASSQQGYEQYF.

This clonotype has just a few counts. The chain recombines TRBV6-4 with TRBJ2-2, with D uncertain. V was clipped by 5 bases and J by 5 bases, with 6 bases between them. Germline V gene lookup returns CDR1 MRHNA and CDR2 SNTAGT. This CDR3 contains 12 residues. CDR3 loop: CASSSRTGELFF. For the CDR3, the DNA is TGTGCCAGCAGTTCGAGAACCGGGGAGCTGTTTTTT.

The chain couples TRBV10-2 to TRBJ1-1; D perhaps matches TRBD1 (6 bases). Trimming removed 1 base at V and 1 base at J, with 10 bases between. The V gene's germline CDR1 is WSHSY and CDR2 SAAADI. CDR3 size: 15 residues. CDR3 amino acids: CASSEWQGPNTEAFF. The CDR3 nucleotides are TGCGCCAGCAGTGAGTGGCAGGGGCCGAACACTGAAGCTTTCTTT.

The chain recombines TRBV7-2 with TRBJ1-2, with D possibly matching TRBD1 (5 bases). The germline V gene encodes CDR1 SGHTA and CDR2 FQGNSA. The CDR3 sequence is 14 residues long. V was shortened by 1 base and J by 10 bases, with 16 bases between the two germline ends. The CDR3 region is CASSLGRSREDYTF. The CDR3 bases are TGTGCCAGCAGCTTAGGTAGGAGCAGGGAGGACTACACCTTC.

The chain recombines TRBV24-1 with TRBJ1-5; maybe TRBD1 (6 bases). V lost 7 bases, J lost 2 bases, and 8 bases lay in between. The CDR3 totals 13 residues. The germline V gene has CDR1 KGHDR and CDR2 SFDVKD. The CDR3 coding sequence is TGTGCCACCAGGGACAGCGGCAATCAGCCCCAGCATTTT. This codes for CATRDSGNQPQHF.

This clonotype was detected only a few times. The J gene is TRBJ2-6, the V gene TRBV13; TRBD1 aligns across 11 bases. Germline V lookup: CDR1 PRHDT, CDR2 FYEKMQ (reference sequence). Trimming took 2 bases from V and 0 from J; bases not matched to a gene: 3. The CDR3 length is 18 residues. The CDR3 DNA is TGTGCCAGCAGCTTACGGACAGGGGGCCTCTCTGGGGCCAACGTCCTGACTTTC. Its protein product is CASSLRTGGLSGANVLTF. Combining the CDR3 with reference TRBV13 and TRBJ2-6 gives the whole variable domain AAGVIQSPRHLIKEKRETATLKCYPIPRHDTVYWYQQGPGQDPQFLISFYEKMQSDKGSIPDRFSAQQFSDYHSELNMSSLELGDSALYFCASSLRTGGLSGANVLTFGAGSRLTVL.